This passage covers 12 T cell receptor beta chains from one sample sequenced in a study of cytomegalovirus exposure and HLA in healthy donors. The PCR made use of 60 Vbeta and 13 Jbeta primers. Some clones are missing from TCRdb's copy, which holds only in-frame ones; the method was immunoSEQ multiplex PCR. This table holds 130,000 or so clones, approximately 85% found once. Sequenced sample: PBMCs. These receptors all stem from a woman in her 40s in good health and CMV-seronegative.

The rearrangement links TRBV2 to TRBJ1-5, with unresolved D. CDR3 length: 14 residues. Trimming left V 2 bases short and J 0 bases short, with 5 bases between. Germline CDR1 reads SNHLY; CDR2 reads FYNNEI. The CDR3 DNA sequence: TGTGCCAGCAGTGAAACAGCTAGCAATCAGCCCCAGCATTTT. It translates to CASSETASNQPQHF.

The chain carries TRBV7-9 and TRBJ2-2; TRBD2 might be the D (5 bases). This CDR3 region has 13 residues. V lost 5 bases and J lost 7, with 11 bases in between. Germline CDR1 and CDR2: SEHNR and FQNEAQ (reference sequence). This CDR3 reads CASSVRTDGELFF. CDR3 sequence (DNA): TGTGCCAGCAGCGTAAGGACTGACGGGGAGCTGTTTTTT. The full variable domain, completed using reference TRBV7-9 and TRBJ2-2, is DTGVSQNPRHKITKRGQNVTFRCDPISEHNRLYWYRQTLGQGPEFLTYFQNEAQLEKSRLLSDRFSAERPKGSFSTLEIQRTEQGDSAMYLCASSVRTDGELFFGEGSRLTVL.

A single count supports this clone. This chain uses TRBV5-5 with TRBJ2-5; 15 bases are a match to TRBD2. The germline CDR1 and CDR2 sequences are SGHKS and YYEKEE (reference sequence). The CDR3 runs to 17 residues. With V trimmed by 2 bases and J by 4 bases, 6 bases remained unmatched. The CDR3 loop is CASSLQGLAGGRETQYF. The CDR3, as DNA: TGTGCCAGCAGCTTACAGGGACTAGCGGGAGGAAGAGAGACCCAGTACTTC.

The V gene is TRBV30, the J gene TRBJ2-7; 9 bases map to TRBD1. Germline V lookup: CDR1 GTSNPN, CDR2 SVGIG (reference sequence). Trimming cost V 4 bases and J 4 bases; bases outside gene matches: 11. The CDR3 has 15 residues. The CDR3 loop reads CAWIRPGTGLYEQYF. CDR3 DNA sequence: TGTGCCTGGATCCGCCCCGGGACAGGGCTTTACGAGCAGTACTTC.

The chain links TRBV27 to TRBJ2-5; D might be TRBD2 (6 bases). This CDR3 spans 15 amino acids. Trimming left V 6 bases short and J 1 base short, with 15 bases between. CDR1 is MNHEY, CDR2 SMNVEV, per germline (reference sequence). CDR3 sequence (DNA): TGTGCCAGCAGGCCGATGGACTACCTCCAAGAGACCCAGTACTTC. It encodes CASRPMDYLQETQYF.

The chain employs TRBV5-6 and TRBJ2-7; 11 bases are shared with TRBD2. Germline CDR1 is SGHDT and CDR2 is YYEEEE. V was pared by 6 bases and J by 2 bases, with 4 bases of the junction left unmatched. The CDR3 has 14 residues. The CDR3 DNA follows: TGTGCCAGCACCACGACTAGCGGGGCCTACGAGCAGTACTTC. Its protein product is CASTTTSGAYEQYF.

The chain joins TRBV5-1 to TRBJ2-1; D unclear. With 3 bases removed from V and 5 bases from J, the gap between germline ends came to 15 bases. Germline V lookup: CDR1 SGHRS, CDR2 YFSETQ. This CDR3 is built from 15 residues. The CDR3 region is CASSSTALGNNEQFF. As DNA, the CDR3 is TGCGCCAGCAGCTCGACGGCGCTAGGTAACAATGAGCAGTTCTTC.

The rearrangement uses TRBV2 and TRBJ1-6, with 7 positions matching TRBD1. Germline lookup yields CDR1 SNHLY and CDR2 FYNNEI. The V segment lost 10 bases and the J segment 7 bases; nucleotides outside the gene matches: 16. This CDR3 is 16 amino acids long. CDR3 residues: CATSRDSSLGNSPLHF. The CDR3 DNA sequence: TGTGCCACCTCCAGGGACAGCTCTCTCGGCAATTCACCCCTCCACTTT.

CDR3 amino acids: CASSYRSTDTQYF. CDR3 DNA sequence: TGTGCCAGCAGCTATCGGAGCACAGATACGCAGTATTTT. The rearrangement uses TRBV11-3 and TRBJ2-3, with D unclear. This CDR3 region has 13 residues. V lost 4 bases to trimming and J lost 0 bases, with 5 bases between them. Germline assignment: CDR1 SGHNT and CDR2 YENEEA.

The chain combines TRBV5-1 with TRBJ2-5; weak D call: TRBD1 (6 bases). Trimming shortened V by 1 base and J by 7 bases, and 8 bases separated the two germline ends. CDR1 and CDR2 (germline): SGHRS, YFSETQ. The CDR3 totals 12 residues. CDR3 sequence reads: CASSLQGWTQYF. CDR3 nucleotides: TGCGCCAGCAGCTTGCAGGGGTGGACCCAGTACTTC.

This chain connects TRBV28 to TRBJ2-1; D is uncertain. V lost 7 bases and J lost 10, with 14 bases in between. CDR3 length: 12 amino acids. Per germline, CDR1 MDHEN and CDR2 SYDVKM. CDR3 amino acids: CASTSKESEQFF. In DNA form, the CDR3 reads TGTGCCAGCACCTCGAAGGAGAGCGAGCAGTTCTTC.

This sequence joins TRBV6-6 and TRBJ1-1; D not resolved. Germline V CDR1 and CDR2: MNHNY, SVGAGI (reference sequence). This CDR3 spans 15 amino acids. The V end was cut by 0 bases, the J end by 6 bases, with 14 bases between. The CDR3: CASSYSIFSGAEAFF. The CDR3 bases are TGTGCCAGCAGTTACTCGATCTTCTCCGGGGCTGAAGCTTTCTTT.